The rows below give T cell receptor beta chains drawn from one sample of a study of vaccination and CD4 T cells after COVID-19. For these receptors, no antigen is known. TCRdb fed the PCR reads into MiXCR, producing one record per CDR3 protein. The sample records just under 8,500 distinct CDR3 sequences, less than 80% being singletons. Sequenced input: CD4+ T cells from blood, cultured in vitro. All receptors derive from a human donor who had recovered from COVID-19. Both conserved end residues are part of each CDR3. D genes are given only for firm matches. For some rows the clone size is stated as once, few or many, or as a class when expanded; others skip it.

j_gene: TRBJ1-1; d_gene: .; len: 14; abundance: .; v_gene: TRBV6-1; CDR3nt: TGTGCCAGCAGTCAACAGACGGCCAGGGATGAAGCTTTCTTT; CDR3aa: CASSQQTARDEAFF
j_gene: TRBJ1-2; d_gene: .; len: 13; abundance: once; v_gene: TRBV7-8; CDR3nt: TGTGCCAGCAGGGCACAGGGTGCCTATGGCTACACCTTC; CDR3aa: CASRAQGAYGYTF
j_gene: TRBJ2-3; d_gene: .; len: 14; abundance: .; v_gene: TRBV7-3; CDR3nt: TGTGCCAGCAGCTTAAGCATAGTCGCAGATACGCAGTATTTT; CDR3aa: CASSLSIVADTQYF
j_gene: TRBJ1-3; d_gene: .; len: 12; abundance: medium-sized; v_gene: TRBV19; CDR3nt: TGTGGTAGCGGCACCTCTGGAAACACCATATATTTT; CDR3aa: CGSGTSGNTIYF
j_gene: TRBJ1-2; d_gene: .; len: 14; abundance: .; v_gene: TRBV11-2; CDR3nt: TGTGCCAGCAGCTTATACCCAGGGAACTATGGCTACACCTTC; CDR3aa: CASSLYPGNYGYTF
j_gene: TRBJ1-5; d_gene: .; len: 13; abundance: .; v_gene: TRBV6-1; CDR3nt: TGTGCCAGCAGAGACCGCAGCAATCAGCCCCAGCATTTT; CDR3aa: CASRDRSNQPQHF
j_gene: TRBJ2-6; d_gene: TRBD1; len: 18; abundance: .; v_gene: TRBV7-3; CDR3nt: TGTGCCAGCAGCCCGTCCCGGGACAGGGGGCGTGGGGCCAACGTCCTGACTTTC; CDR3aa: CASSPSRDRGRGANVLTF
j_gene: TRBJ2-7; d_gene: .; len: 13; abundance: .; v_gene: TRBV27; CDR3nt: TGTGCCAGCAGTTTACGGGGCCCCTACGAGCAGTACTTC; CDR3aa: CASSLRGPYEQYF
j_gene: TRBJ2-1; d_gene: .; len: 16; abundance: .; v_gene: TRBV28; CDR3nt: TGTGCCAGCAGTTCCCCTCCCGGGACGGTTTCCAATGAGCAGTTCTTC; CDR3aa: CASSSPPGTVSNEQFF
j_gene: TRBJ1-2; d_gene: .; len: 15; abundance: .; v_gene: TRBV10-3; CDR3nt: TGTGCCATCAGTGACCCCGACGGAGCTAACTATGGCTACACCTTC; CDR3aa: CAISDPDGANYGYTF
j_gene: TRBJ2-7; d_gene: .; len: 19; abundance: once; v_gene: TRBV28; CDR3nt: TGTGCCAGCAGTTTACGTAGAGGGGGGTCGGGGGTCTCTCCGAGCGAGCAGTACTTC; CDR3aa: CASSLRRGGSGVSPSEQYF
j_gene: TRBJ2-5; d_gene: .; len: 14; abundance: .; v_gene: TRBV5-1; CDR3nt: TGCGCCAGCAGCGCCGACAGAGCGGCATCGGCCCAGTACTTC; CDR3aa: CASSADRAASAQYF
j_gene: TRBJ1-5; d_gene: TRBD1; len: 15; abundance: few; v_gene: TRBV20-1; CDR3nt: TGCAGTGCCCGAGGACAGGGGTCGGCTGGTCAGCCCCAGCATTTT; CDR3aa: CSARGQGSAGQPQHF
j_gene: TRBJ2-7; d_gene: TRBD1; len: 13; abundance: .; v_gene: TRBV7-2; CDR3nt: TGTGCCAGCAGCTCGCAGGGGGCCTACGAGCAGTACTTC; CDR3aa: CASSSQGAYEQYF
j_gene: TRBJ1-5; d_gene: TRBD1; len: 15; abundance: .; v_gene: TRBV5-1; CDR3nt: TGCGCCAGCAGCCTTGGGACAGGGGGCGTTCAGCCCCAGCATTTT; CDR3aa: CASSLGTGGVQPQHF
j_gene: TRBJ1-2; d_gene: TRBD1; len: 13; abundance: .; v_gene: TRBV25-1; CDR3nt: TGTGCCAGCAGGGCACAGGGGGACTATGGCTACACCTTC; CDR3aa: CASRAQGDYGYTF
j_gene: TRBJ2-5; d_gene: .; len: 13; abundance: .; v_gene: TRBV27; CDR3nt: TGTGCCAGCAGTCTCGGAGTGGGAGAGACCCAGTACTTC; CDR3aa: CASSLGVGETQYF
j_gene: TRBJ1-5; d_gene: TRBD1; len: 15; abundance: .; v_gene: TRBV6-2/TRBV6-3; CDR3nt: TGTGCCAGCAGTTACCGGGACAGCCTCAATCAGCCCCAGCATTTT; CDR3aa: CASSYRDSLNQPQHF
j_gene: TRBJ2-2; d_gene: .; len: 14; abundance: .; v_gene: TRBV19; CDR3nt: TGTGCCAGTAGAGGGTGGGGAAACACCGGGGAGCTGTTTTTT; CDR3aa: CASRGWGNTGELFF
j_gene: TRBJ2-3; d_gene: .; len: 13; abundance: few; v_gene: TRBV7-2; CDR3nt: TGTGCCAGCAGCTTCGGCGGGGGCAGTCCGCAGTATTTT; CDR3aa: CASSFGGGSPQYF
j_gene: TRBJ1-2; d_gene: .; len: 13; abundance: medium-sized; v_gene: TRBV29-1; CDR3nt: TGCAGCGTTGCAAATGGGGTCGATTATGGCTACACCTTC; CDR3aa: CSVANGVDYGYTF
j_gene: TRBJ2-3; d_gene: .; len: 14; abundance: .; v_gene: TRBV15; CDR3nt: TGTGCCACCAGCAGAGTAGGCAACACAGATACGCAGTATTTT; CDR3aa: CATSRVGNTDTQYF
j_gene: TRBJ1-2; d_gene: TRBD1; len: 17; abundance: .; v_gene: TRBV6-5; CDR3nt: TGTGCCAGCAGTTACGGCCCCGGGACAGGGAAAGCCTATGGCTACACCTTC; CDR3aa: CASSYGPGTGKAYGYTF
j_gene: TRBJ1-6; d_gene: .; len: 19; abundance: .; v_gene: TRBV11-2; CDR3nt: TGTGCCAGCAGCTTTTTAGGAAGGGAATGGGGCACCTATAATTCACCCCTCCACTTT; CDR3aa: CASSFLGREWGTYNSPLHF
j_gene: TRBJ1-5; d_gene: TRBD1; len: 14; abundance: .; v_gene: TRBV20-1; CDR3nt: TGCAGTGCCCCCGGGACAGGGATAGTCCCCCCCCAGCATTTT; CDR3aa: CSAPGTGIVPPQHF
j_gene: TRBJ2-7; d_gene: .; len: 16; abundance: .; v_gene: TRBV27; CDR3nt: TGTGCCAGCAGTCGAGAGGACCGATTCGACCTTCGCGGCGGGTACTTC; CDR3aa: CASSREDRFDLRGGYF
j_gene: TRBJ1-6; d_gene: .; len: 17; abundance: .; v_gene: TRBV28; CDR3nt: TGTGCCAGCAGTCTCGGGACCCAGAGCTCCTATAATTCACCCCTCCACTTT; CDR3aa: CASSLGTQSSYNSPLHF
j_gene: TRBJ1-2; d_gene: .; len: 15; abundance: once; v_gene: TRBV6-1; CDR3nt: TGTCCCAGCAGCCGATACTTGGACGGTGCTTATGGCTACGCCTTC; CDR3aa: CPSSRYLDGAYGYAF
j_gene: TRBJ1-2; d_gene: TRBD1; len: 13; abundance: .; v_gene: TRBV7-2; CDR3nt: TGTGCCAGCAGTACAGGTTCAGGGGGGGGCTACACCTTC; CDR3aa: CASSTGSGGGYTF
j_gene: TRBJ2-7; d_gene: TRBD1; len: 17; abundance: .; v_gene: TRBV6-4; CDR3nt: TGTGCCAGCAGAATCCGGGACAGATGTTTCACCTCCTACGAGCAGTACTTC; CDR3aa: CASRIRDRCFTSYEQYF
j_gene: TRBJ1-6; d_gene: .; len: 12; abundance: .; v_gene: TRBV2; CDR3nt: TGTGCCAGCAGGGAGGACAATTCACCCCTCCACTTT; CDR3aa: CASREDNSPLHF
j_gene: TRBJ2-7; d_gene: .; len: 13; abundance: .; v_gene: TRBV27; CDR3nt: TGTGCCAGCAGTTGGGGCAGGGCCTACGAGCAGTACTTC; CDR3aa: CASSWGRAYEQYF
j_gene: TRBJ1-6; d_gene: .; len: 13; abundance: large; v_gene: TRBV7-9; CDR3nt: TGTGCCAGCAGCCTCAAGGAGAATTCACCCCTCCACTTT; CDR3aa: CASSLKENSPLHF
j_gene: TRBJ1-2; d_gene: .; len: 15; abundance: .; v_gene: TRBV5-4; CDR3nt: TGTGCCAGCAGCCCCACCGGCCCAGCTAACTATGGCTACACCTTC; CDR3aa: CASSPTGPANYGYTF
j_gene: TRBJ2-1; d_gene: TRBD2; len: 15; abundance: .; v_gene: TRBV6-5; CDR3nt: TGTGCCAGCAGTTACGGGGGGGTTAGGAAGAATGAGCAGTTCTTC; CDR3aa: CASSYGGVRKNEQFF
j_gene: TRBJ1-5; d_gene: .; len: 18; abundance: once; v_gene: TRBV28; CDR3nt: TGTGCCAGCAGTTTAGGAAGGACGGGAAGTTTTAGCAATCAGCCCCAGCATTTT; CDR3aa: CASSLGRTGSFSNQPQHF
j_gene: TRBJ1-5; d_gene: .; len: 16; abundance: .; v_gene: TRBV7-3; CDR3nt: TGTGCCAGCAGCTTCCCCCTCGAGCATCTCAATCAGCCCCAGCATTTT; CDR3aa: CASSFPLEHLNQPQHF
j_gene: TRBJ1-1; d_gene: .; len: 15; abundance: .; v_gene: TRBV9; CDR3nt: TGTGCCAGCAGCGTAGAGGCCAGGCACAACACTGAAGCTTTCTTT; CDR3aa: CASSVEARHNTEAFF
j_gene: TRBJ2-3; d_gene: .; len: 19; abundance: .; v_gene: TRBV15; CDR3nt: TGTGCCACCAGCAGAGAGCCCCCCGTGACCAACTCCAACACAGATACGCAGTATTTT; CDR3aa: CATSREPPVTNSNTDTQYF
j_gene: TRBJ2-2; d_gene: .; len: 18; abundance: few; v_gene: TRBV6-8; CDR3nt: TGTGCCAGCAGAACCGAGGTCCCAGGACCGGGGGGCGACGGGGAGCTGTTTTTT; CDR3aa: CASRTEVPGPGGDGELFF
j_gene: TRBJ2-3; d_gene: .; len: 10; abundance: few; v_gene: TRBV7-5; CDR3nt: .; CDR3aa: CISVPGSGDF
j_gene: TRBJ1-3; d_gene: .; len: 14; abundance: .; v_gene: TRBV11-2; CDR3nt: TGTGCCAGCAGCTTTCGGAGCTCTGGAAACACCATATATTTT; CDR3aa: CASSFRSSGNTIYF
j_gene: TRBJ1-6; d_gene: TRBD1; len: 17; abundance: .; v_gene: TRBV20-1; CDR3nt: TGCAGTGCTAGAGGCTCCGGGACAGGATCGGGTAATTCACCCCTCCACTTT; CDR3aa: CSARGSGTGSGNSPLHF
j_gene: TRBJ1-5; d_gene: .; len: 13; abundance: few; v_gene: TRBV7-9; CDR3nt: TGTGCCAGCAGCTTCGGGGGAAATCAGCCCCAGCATTTT; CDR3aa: CASSFGGNQPQHF
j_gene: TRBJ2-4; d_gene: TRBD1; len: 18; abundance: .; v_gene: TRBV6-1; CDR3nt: TGTGCCAGCTCCGCCGGGACAGGGACGTTGGGAGCCAAAAACATTCAGTACTTC; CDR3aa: CASSAGTGTLGAKNIQYF
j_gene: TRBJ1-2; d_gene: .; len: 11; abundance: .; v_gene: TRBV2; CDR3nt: TGTGCCAGCAGTGAGGGTGGTGGCTACACCTTC; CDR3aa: CASSEGGGYTF
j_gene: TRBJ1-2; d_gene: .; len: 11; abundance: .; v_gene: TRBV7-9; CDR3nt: TGTGCCAGCAGCTTAGGGGGTCGAAACACCTTC; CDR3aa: CASSLGGRNTF
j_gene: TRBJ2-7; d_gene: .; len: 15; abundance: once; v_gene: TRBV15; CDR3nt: TGTGCCACCAGCAGAGGGGGGGCCGGGTCCTACGAGCAGTACTTC; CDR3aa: CATSRGGAGSYEQYF
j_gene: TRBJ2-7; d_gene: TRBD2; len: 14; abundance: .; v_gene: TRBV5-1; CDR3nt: TGCGCCAGCAGCCCCCGGGGAGGGGAATACGAGCAGTACTTC; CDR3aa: CASSPRGGEYEQYF
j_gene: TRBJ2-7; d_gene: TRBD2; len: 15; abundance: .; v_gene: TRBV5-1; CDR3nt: TGCGCCAGCAGCTTGGGTCGCGGGGGGGTCTACGAGCAGTACTTC; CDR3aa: CASSLGRGGVYEQYF
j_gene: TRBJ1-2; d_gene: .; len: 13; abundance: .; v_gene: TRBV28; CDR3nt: TGTGCCAGCAGTTTCGGGAGGGTATATGGCTACACCTTC; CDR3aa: CASSFGRVYGYTF
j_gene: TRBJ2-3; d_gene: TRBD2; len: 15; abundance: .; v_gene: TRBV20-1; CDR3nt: TGCAGTGCTAGAGGAACTAGCGGGTACACCAATACGCAGTATTTT; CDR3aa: CSARGTSGYTNTQYF
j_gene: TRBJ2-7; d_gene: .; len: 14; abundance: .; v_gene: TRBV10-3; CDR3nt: TGTGCCATCAGGGACTCGCAGGGAACCTACGAGCAGTACTTC; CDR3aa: CAIRDSQGTYEQYF
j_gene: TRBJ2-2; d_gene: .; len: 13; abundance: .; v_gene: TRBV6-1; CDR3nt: TGTGCCAGCAGTGGACGGCACACCGGGGAGCTGTTTTTT; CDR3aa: CASSGRHTGELFF
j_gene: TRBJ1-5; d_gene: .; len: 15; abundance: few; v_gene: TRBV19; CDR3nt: TGTGCCAGTAGGGAACCGGGACACCTTTTGCAGCCCCAGCATTTT; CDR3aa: CASREPGHLLQPQHF